The clone carrying this TCR beta chain has just a few counts. Its antigen is undetermined. This sample is part of a study of blood T cells in healthy people across ages. Study findings and constraints: It was found that TCR beta diversity correlated strongly with the percentage of naive T cells. Unsorted PBMC input precluded a conclusive naive versus antigen-experienced comparison.

Through a sample-barcoded 5' primer and a J-beta primer mix, a second PCR was run for roughly 6 to 12 cycles. Each cDNA molecule was tagged by a template-switch adaptor that had 12 random nucleotides. TCRdb used MiXCR to reprocess the 5' RACE reads, holding one entry per CDR3 protein. The table has around 1.5 million distinct CDR3 sequences, around 35% seen once. J gave up 10 bases and V 4 bases, and 10 bases lay outside the gene matches. The CDR3 loop spans 15 amino acids. Germline CDR1 SEHNR, CDR2 FQNEAQ (reference sequence). The chain carries TRBV7-9 and TRBJ1-1; 12 positions agree with TRBD1. Sequencing used blood. The clonotype originates from a woman in her 30s in good health. The CDR3 loop reads CASSSQGQGAGGAFF. DNA for the CDR3: TGTGCCAGCAGCTCCCAGGGACAGGGGGCAGGTGGAGCTTTCTTT.